This T cell receptor (beta chain) was identified during a study of blood T cells in healthy people across ages. Through a sample-barcoded 5' primer and a J-beta primer mix, a second PCR was run for roughly 7 to 11 cycles. TCRdb analysed the 5' RACE reads with MiXCR anew, one entry per CDR3 protein. The table has hundreds of thousands of distinct CDR3 sequences, 55% to 75% seen once. Concerning this clonotype: One junction end disagrees with the germline gene, perhaps due to a read error.

Germline CDR1 is SEHNR and CDR2 is FQNEAQ (reference sequence). The CDR3 is 13 residues long. The clonotype comes from a man under 40 in good health. The sequencing input was blood. The rearrangement joins TRBV7-9 to TRBJ2-4; D is unclear. Judging by the DNA end, TRBJ2-7 fits better; the J call may be wrong. CDR3 region: CACSPRETYEQYF. DNA for the CDR3: TGTGCCTGCAGCCCCCGTGAGACCTACGAGCAGTACTTC.